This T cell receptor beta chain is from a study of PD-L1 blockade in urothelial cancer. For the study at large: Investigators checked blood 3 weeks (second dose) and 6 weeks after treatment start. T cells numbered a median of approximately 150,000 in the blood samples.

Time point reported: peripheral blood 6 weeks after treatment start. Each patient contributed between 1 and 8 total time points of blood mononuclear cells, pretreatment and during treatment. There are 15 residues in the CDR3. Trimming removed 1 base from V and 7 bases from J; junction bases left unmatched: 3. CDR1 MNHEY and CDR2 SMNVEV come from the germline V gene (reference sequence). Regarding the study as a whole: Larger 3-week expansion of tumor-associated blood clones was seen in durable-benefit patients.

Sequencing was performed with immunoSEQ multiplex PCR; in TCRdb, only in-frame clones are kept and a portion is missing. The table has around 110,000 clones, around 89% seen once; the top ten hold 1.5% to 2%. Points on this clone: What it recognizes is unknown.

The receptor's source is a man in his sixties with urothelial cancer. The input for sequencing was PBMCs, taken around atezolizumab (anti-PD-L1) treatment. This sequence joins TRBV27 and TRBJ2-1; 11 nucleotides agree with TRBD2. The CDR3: CASSLWLAGGNEQFF. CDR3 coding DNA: TGTGCCAGCAGTTTATGGCTAGCGGGGGGAAATGAGCAGTTCTTC.